The 12 T cell receptor beta chains below were found in one sample sequenced in a study of human T cells and chemical hapten exposure. TCRdb fed the RACE reads into MiXCR, producing one record per CDR3 protein. This sample has roughly 80,000 distinct CDR3 sequences; 8.5% to 9.5% occur once, and the top ten carry roughly 1.6%. This sample's time point: healthy volunteer bleed at 6 weeks. Whole blood that had not been fractionated was the source of extracted total RNA. The sample was whole blood. Receptors originate from a female donor in good health. Some clones in this sample may be carry-over from other donors' samples.

The sample holds many counts of this clonotype. The chain recombines TRBV9 with TRBJ1-6; D gene uncertain. In germline, CDR1 is SGDLS, CDR2 YYNGEE. Trimming took 0 bases from V and 8 from J, leaving 12 bases between them. This CDR3 has 15 amino acids. The CDR3 loop reads CASSVDDGRYSPLHF. DNA of the CDR3: TGTGCCAGCAGCGTAGACGACGGGAGATATTCACCCCTCCACTTT.

This clonotype was seen repeatedly, ten times or more. J is TRBJ1-1 and V is TRBV4-3, with D hard to call. This CDR3 contains 13 residues. Between the trimmed V and J ends, which lost 3 bases and 6 bases, there was a span of 11 bases. Germline V CDR1 and CDR2: LGHNA, YSLEER. The CDR3 protein is CASSHARESEAFF. Here the CDR3 DNA reads TGCGCCAGCAGCCACGCGCGGGAGTCTGAAGCTTTCTTT.

This clonotype showed up just a few times. One junction end does not reproduce the germline sequence, and a read error may be involved. J is TRBJ2-3 and V is TRBV28; 10 bases agree with TRBD1. The CDR3 length is 15 residues. CDR1 MDHEN and CDR2 SYDVKM come from the germline V gene. CDR3 bases: TGTGTCAGCAGCCCTGACAGGGGGCGATCAGATACGCAGTATTTT. Its translation: CVSSPDRGRSDTQYF.

The V and J genes are TRBV29-1 and TRBJ2-7, with TRBD1 matching over 8 bases. The germline V gene encodes CDR1 SQVTM and CDR2 ANQGSEA. This CDR3 spans 14 amino acids. The ends lost 3 bases at V and 4 bases at J; junction bases unmatched: 8. The DNA of the CDR3 is TGCAGCGTTGATAAAGGAACAGGGGGTTACGAGCAGTACTTC. It encodes CSVDKGTGGYEQYF.

The sample holds many counts of this clonotype. Written as DNA, the CDR3 is TGTGCCATCAGTGATTGGGACAGGGGGCCGTACTCTGGGGCCAACGTCCTGACTTTC. Its protein is CAISDWDRGPYSGANVLTF. The chain couples TRBV10-3 to TRBJ2-6, with 12 bases lining up with TRBD1. The CDR3 has 19 amino acids. Per the germline V gene, CDR1 is ENHRY and CDR2 is SYGVKD. The V and J ends lost 3 bases and 0 bases, in that order; junction bases with no gene match: 6.

This clonotype was seen repeatedly, ten times or more. V gene TRBV27 combines with J gene TRBJ2-7, with no clear D. CDR3 size: 14 residues. Germline V gene sequence: CDR1 MNHEY, CDR2 SMNVEV (reference sequence). V was trimmed by 2 bases and J by 3 bases, leaving 11 bases between them. This chain's CDR3 is CASSLEHRYYEQYF. The CDR3 DNA follows: TGTGCCAGCAGTTTAGAGCACAGATACTACGAGCAGTACTTC.

This clonotype was counted many times. The CDR3 loop is CASSLSEGARTIEAFF. The CDR3 DNA reads as TGTGCCAGCAGTTTATCGGAAGGGGCGAGGACGATTGAAGCTTTCTTT. The chain carries TRBV27 and TRBJ1-1, with TRBD1 as a possible D gene (5 bases). Germline V lookup: CDR1 MNHEY, CDR2 SMNVEV (reference sequence). With 0 bases removed from V and 7 bases from J, the gap between germline ends came to 18 bases. The CDR3 covers 16 residues.

This clonotype was recorded at least ten times. The CDR3 sequence: CASSDPTPRRAQSSYEQYF. The CDR3, as DNA: TGTGCCAGCAGCGACCCAACACCCCGTCGAGCTCAAAGCTCCTACGAGCAGTACTTC. The V gene is TRBV28, the J gene TRBJ2-7; D call uncertain. V lost 6 bases and J lost 0, with 27 bases in between. The length of the CDR3 is 19 residues. The germline V gene encodes CDR1 MDHEN and CDR2 SYDVKM.

This sequence joins TRBV5-1 and TRBJ2-7; D is ambiguous. The CDR3 covers 14 residues. The germline gives CDR1 SGHRS, CDR2 YFSETQ. The V gene lost 1 base and the J gene lost 4 bases, with 12 bases spanning the gap. The CDR3 bases are TGCGCCAGCAGCTTGCCCGAGGACCCTTACGAGCAGTACTTC. Translated: CASSLPEDPYEQYF.

This clonotype appeared a few times. The chain carries TRBV5-6 and TRBJ2-3, with TRBD2 matching over 8 bases. The germline V gene has CDR1 SGHDT and CDR2 YYEEEE. This CDR3 has 15 amino acids. Germline trimming cut 6 bases from V and 0 bases from J; bases unmatched to any gene: 6. CDR3 sequence (DNA): TGTGCCAGCACCCTACGCGGGGGGAGCACAGATACGCAGTATTTT. Residues: CASTLRGGSTDTQYF.

A remark on this clonotype: Its ends do not fully match the called genes, so a read error is possible. The J gene is TRBJ2-5, the V gene TRBV5-1; D is unresolved. Germline V gene data show CDR1 as SGHRS and CDR2 as YFSETQ. The CDR3 has 15 residues. The CDR3 DNA is TGCGCCAGCAGCTTGACGCCTACTAAAGAAGAGATCCAGTACTTC. Translated: CASSLTPTKEEIQYF.

This chain joins TRBV19 and TRBJ1-1; possible D gene TRBD1, 5 bases. The germline CDR1 and CDR2 sequences are LNHDA and SQIVND (reference sequence). The CDR3 sequence is 17 residues long. Trimming cost V 3 bases and J 5 bases, with 22 bases left between them. CDR3 sequence: CASSIGNGVQGITEAFF. The CDR3 coding sequence is TGTGCCAGTAGTATCGGCAACGGGGTCCAGGGTATAACTGAAGCTTTCTTT.